This TCR beta chain was sequenced in a study of blood T cell repertoires in COVID-19. This CDR3 contains 15 residues. The ends lost 6 bases at V and 4 bases at J; junction bases unmatched: 8. The germline V gene encodes CDR1 LNHDA and CDR2 SQIVND (reference sequence). Patients in Seattle were enrolled during active infection, then followed longitudinally. Clones were read by immunoSEQ multiplex PCR, and TCRdb kept only the in-frame ones, dropping some. The sample lists about 200,000 clones; about 82% were seen once. The chain uses TRBV19 and TRBJ1-4; TRBD1 aligns across 7 bases. The source material was peripheral blood. The sequence came from a man aged 55 to 69 with COVID-19, enrolled during active disease. CDR3 sequence (DNA): TGTGCCAGTAGCCCCCCGGGACAGAATAATGAAAAACTGTTTTTT. Translation gives CASSPPGQNNEKLFF.